The TCR beta chain described here comes from a study of cytomegalovirus exposure and HLA in healthy donors. The PCR employed 60 Vbeta primers together with 13 Jbeta primers. Only in-frame clones appear in the TCRdb table, and some are missing; sequencing was by immunoSEQ multiplex PCR. The table records roughly 150,000 clones, approximately 84% of them present only once. Germline CDR1 MNHNS, CDR2 SASEGT. Trimming cost V 6 bases and J 1 base, with 12 bases left between them. CDR3 length: 15 amino acids. Study conclusions and caveats: The listing of some 170 TCR beta chains classed them as cytomegalovirus-associated.

Within the sample, this clone is medium-sized. What it binds is not known. The genes are TRBV6-1 and TRBJ2-2; D perhaps matches TRBD1 (6 bases). This clonotype was sampled from a woman in her late teens or twenties in good health and CMV-seronegative. Sequenced sample: PBMCs. In DNA, the CDR3 is TGTGCCAGCAGCAGGACAGCGGAGAACACCGGGGAGCTGTTTTTT. As protein: CASSRTAENTGELFF.